Each of the 16 T cell receptor beta chains below was sequenced from the same sample in a study of blood T cell repertoires in COVID-19. Assay used: immunoSEQ multiplex PCR; TCRdb lists only in-frame clones, some missing. The sample includes about 200,000 clones, 70% to 90% of them seen just once. What was sequenced was PBMCs or T cells enriched from blood (not recorded which). The receptors here all came from a young woman who had recovered from COVID-19.

The rearrangement joins TRBV29-1 to TRBJ1-1; D is unresolved. CDR1 and CDR2 (germline): SQVTM, ANQGSEA. The V gene lost 0 bases and the J gene lost 0 bases, with 11 bases spanning the gap. The CDR3 sequence is 15 residues long. The CDR3 spells CSVEDQRALNTEAFF. CDR3 nucleotides: TGCAGCGTTGAAGATCAGCGGGCGCTGAACACTGAAGCTTTCTTT.

The chain carries TRBV5-6 and TRBJ2-2; TRBD2 matches 8 bases. J lost 6 bases, V lost 0 bases, and 7 bases had no gene match. Germline CDR1 is SGHDT and CDR2 is YYEEEE. The CDR3 runs to 16 residues. In DNA form, the CDR3 reads TGTGCCAGCAGCTTGGTGGGGGGACTAGACGCCGGGGAGCTGTTTTTT. As protein: CASSLVGGLDAGELFF.

V gene TRBV19 combines with J gene TRBJ1-1, with D perhaps matching TRBD1 (6 bases). V was cut by 2 bases and J by 3 bases, with 13 bases left in between. CDR1 and CDR2 from the germline V gene are LNHDA and SQIVND (reference sequence). The length of the CDR3 is 15 residues. Here the CDR3 DNA reads TGTGCCAGTAGTATAACGGCAGGGGTGGACACTGAAGCTTTCTTT. This gives the protein CASSITAGVDTEAFF.

The chain links TRBV7-8 to TRBJ1-2; D gene uncertain. The length of the CDR3 is 14 residues. Germline CDR1 SGHVS, CDR2 FQNEAQ. V lost 1 base and J 4 bases, leaving 10 bases between the germline ends. CDR3 nucleotides: TGTGCCAGCAGCTTAGGCGTCAGCGCCTATGGCTACACCTTC. Protein: CASSLGVSAYGYTF.

The gene calls are TRBV28 and TRBJ1-2, with 7 bases that match TRBD1. Germline CDR1 is MDHEN and CDR2 is SYDVKM. The CDR3 covers 14 residues. Losses at the gene ends were 2 bases for V and 2 bases for J; bases not matched to a gene: 2. The CDR3 here is CASSLDRVNYGYTF. The DNA of the CDR3 is TGTGCCAGCAGTTTAGACAGGGTGAACTATGGCTACACCTTC.

The sample holds one count of this clone. J is TRBJ1-2 and V is TRBV11-2; 9 bases are a match to TRBD1. J lost 14 bases, V lost 5 bases, and 12 bases had no gene match. The CDR3 totals 13 residues. Germline V CDR1 and CDR2: SGHAT, FQNNGV. This CDR3 reads CASSPPRDRADTF. The CDR3 coding sequence is TGTGCCAGCAGCCCCCCCCGGGACAGGGCAGATACCTTC.

The chain combines TRBV6-5 with TRBJ2-1, with D possibly TRBD2 on 6 matching bases. Trimming stripped 5 bases from V and 8 bases from J, with 16 bases between. CDR3 length: 14 amino acids. CDR1 MNHEY and CDR2 SVGAGI come from the germline V gene. The CDR3 region has the DNA TGTGCCAGCAGTCGGGGGTCCATTGGCGATGAGCAGTTCTTC. Protein: CASSRGSIGDEQFF.

This chain connects TRBV6-2 or TRBV6-3 to TRBJ2-7; 9 nucleotides agree with TRBD1. The CDR3 has 15 amino acids. Trimming at V came to 1 base and at J to 2 bases, leaving 3 bases not matched to a gene. Looked up from germline, CDR1 is MNHEY and CDR2 is SVGEGT. CDR3 loop: CASSYFGQGTYEQYF. The CDR3 nucleotides read TGTGCCAGCAGTTACTTCGGACAGGGGACCTACGAGCAGTACTTC.

The rearrangement uses TRBV7-9 and TRBJ1-4, with TRBD1 matching over 10 bases. From germline, CDR1 is SEHNR and CDR2 FQNEAQ (reference sequence). V gave up 2 bases and J gave up 9 bases; unmatched junction bases: 15. The CDR3 runs 18 residues. The CDR3 loop is CASSLLPPKDRGGKKLFF. The CDR3 DNA reads TGTGCCAGCAGCTTATTACCCCCAAAGGACAGGGGGGGAAAAAAACTGTTTTTT.

The genes are TRBV7-9 and TRBJ2-2, with 14 nucleotides matching TRBD2. CDR3 length: 18 amino acids. Germline V gives CDR1 SEHNR, CDR2 FQNEAQ (reference sequence). The junction had 4 bases not matched to a gene; V was cut back by 4 bases and J by 0 bases. The CDR3 sequence: CASSSRTSGGTNTGELFF. Here the CDR3 DNA reads TGTGCCAGCAGCTCACGGACTAGCGGGGGGACGAACACCGGGGAGCTGTTTTTT.

This clone has a single count. The chain has TRBV5-1 and TRBJ2-1; TRBD2 matches at 13 bases. Per germline, CDR1 SGHRS and CDR2 YFSETQ. J lost 7 bases, V lost 1 base, and 2 bases had no gene match. This CDR3 has 15 residues. CDR3 DNA sequence: TGCGCCAGCAGCTTGAGGACTAGCGGGGGAAATGAGCAGTTCTTC. This sequence encodes CASSLRTSGGNEQFF.

The chain joins TRBV7-9 to TRBJ2-1; 7 bases are a match to TRBD1. Trimming removed 5 bases from V and 9 bases from J; junction bases left unmatched: 7. The length of the CDR3 is 13 residues. Germline CDR1 SEHNR, CDR2 FQNEAQ (reference sequence). CDR3 amino acids: CASSGRGSSEQFF. CDR3 bases: TGTGCCAGCAGCGGCAGGGGGTCCAGTGAGCAGTTCTTC.

This chain uses TRBV5-1 with TRBJ2-1, with D tentatively TRBD1 (7 bases). Germline CDR1 is SGHRS and CDR2 is YFSETQ. Trimming cost V 0 bases and J 1 base, with 14 bases left between them. There are 17 residues in the CDR3. The CDR3 loop reads CASSLERAGGSYNEQFF. For the CDR3, the DNA is TGCGCCAGCAGCTTGGAGCGGGCAGGGGGATCCTACAATGAGCAGTTCTTC.

The rearrangement joins TRBV2 to TRBJ1-2, with D perhaps TRBD1 (6 bases). CDR1 SNHLY and CDR2 FYNNEI come from the germline V gene. The CDR3 is 15 amino acids. V gave up 3 bases and J gave up 4 bases, with 15 bases separating them. The DNA for the CDR3 is TGTGCCAGCAGTGAGGGGGCTACAGAACTCTATGGCTACACCTTC. This encodes CASSEGATELYGYTF.

This clone was seen once. The chain links TRBV6-2 or TRBV6-3 to TRBJ2-6, with TRBD1 matching 9 bases. The junction had 7 bases not matched to a gene; V was cut back by 6 bases and J by 1 base. CDR3 length: 17 residues. The germline V gene has CDR1 MNHEY and CDR2 SVGEGT. CDR3 loop: CASSPTGGFSGANVLTF. The CDR3 bases are TGTGCCAGCAGCCCGACAGGGGGGTTTTCTGGGGCCAACGTCCTGACTTTC.

The V call is TRBV21-1, the J call TRBJ2-7; no check of the table's D call, TRBD2, against the DNA was made. TRBV21-1 is noted as a pseudogene. CDR3 size: 16 residues. CDR3 in DNA: TGTGCCAGCAGCAAACCCGGCGAGGGTTTCTCCTACGAGCAGTACTTC. Translated, it gives CASSKPGEGFSYEQYF.